Listed here are 15 T cell receptor beta chains from one sample, sequenced in a study of blood T cell repertoires in COVID-19. The method was immunoSEQ multiplex PCR; TCRdb's version includes in-frame clones alone and lacks a portion of them. The table lists a few hundred thousand clones, approximately 86% of them singletons, with 2.5% to 3.5% in the top ten. What was sequenced was peripheral blood. The receptors derive from a human donor in a cohort sampled during active COVID-19.

The chain is built from TRBV5-8 and TRBJ1-6; D uncertain. Trimming removed 3 bases from V and 7 bases from J, with 8 bases in between. The CDR3 is made up of 13 amino acids. Germline V gene data show CDR1 as SGHTS and CDR2 as YDEGEE. The chain's CDR3 is CASSWRLNSPLHF. DNA for the CDR3: TGTGCCAGCAGCTGGAGACTCAATTCACCCCTCCACTTT.

This clone was detected only once. CDR3 in amino acids: CASSYFWGRSRDEQYF. The CDR3 DNA sequence: TGTGCCAGCAGCTACTTCTGGGGGCGGTCGAGGGACGAGCAGTACTTC. The V call is TRBV3-1 (or the pseudogene TRBV3-2), the J call TRBJ2-7; D possibly corresponds to TRBD1 (6 bases). CDR1 and CDR2 from the germline V gene are LGHDT and YNNKEL (reference sequence). This CDR3 is built from 16 residues. The V gene lost 5 bases and the J gene lost 5 bases, with 22 bases spanning the gap.

This clone was seen a single time. The same CDR3 is also encoded by other DNA sequences in this sample. V and J are TRBV5-1 and TRBJ2-2; 7 bases line up with TRBD2. CDR1 is SGHRS, CDR2 YFSETQ, per germline. With V trimmed by 2 bases and J by 5 bases, 3 bases remained unmatched. The CDR3 sequence is 14 residues long. DNA of the CDR3: TGCGCCAGCAGCTTCCTCGGGGGGACCGGGGAGCTGTTTTTT. It translates to CASSFLGGTGELFF.

This chain uses TRBV11-3 with TRBJ2-3; D gene uncertain. Germline V gene lookup returns CDR1 SGHNT and CDR2 YENEEA. This CDR3 has 13 residues. Trimming took off 3 bases at V and 5 bases at J, with 9 bases between the two ends. This chain's CDR3 is CASSFGGRDTQYF. The CDR3 region has the DNA TGTGCCAGCAGCTTCGGCGGTAGAGATACGCAGTATTTT.

CDR3 in DNA: TGTGCCACCAGCAGAGTAGAGGACAGAGCAGATGAAAAACTGTTTTTT. Translation: CATSRVEDRADEKLFF. The rearrangement uses TRBV15 and TRBJ1-4, with D possibly TRBD1 on 6 matching bases. Trimming pared 1 base from V and 6 bases from J, leaving 15 bases between. The CDR3 has 16 amino acids. The germline V gene has CDR1 LNHNV and CDR2 YYDKDF (reference sequence).

Only one count was recorded for this clone. J is TRBJ2-6 and V is TRBV9, with D possibly being TRBD1 (6 bases). Germline V gene sequence: CDR1 SGDLS, CDR2 YYNGEE. Trimming left V 0 bases short and J 2 bases short, with 9 bases between. This CDR3 region has 16 residues. The CDR3, as DNA: TGTGCCAGCAGCGTAGGATGGGGGCCTGGGGCCAACGTCCTGACTTTC. It yields the protein CASSVGWGPGANVLTF.

The table lists this clone with a few counts. This chain links TRBV7-9 with TRBJ1-2, with D uncertain. The CDR3 has 16 residues. Germline-derived CDR1 and CDR2 are SEHNR and FQNEAQ (reference sequence). V gave up 1 base and J gave up 1 base, with 13 bases separating them. CDR3 region: CASSLESTVYNYGYTF. The CDR3, as DNA: TGTGCCAGCAGCTTAGAGTCAACAGTTTATAACTATGGCTACACCTTC. Full variable domain (remainder filled in from reference TRBV7-9 and TRBJ1-2): DTGVSQNPRHKITKRGQNVTFRCDPISEHNRLYWYRQTLGQGPEFLTYFQNEAQLEKSRLLSDRFSAERPKGSFSTLEIQRTEQGDSAMYLCASSLESTVYNYGYTFGSGTRLTVV.

The chain couples TRBV6-5 to TRBJ2-1, with TRBD2 identical over 7 bases. V was clipped by 0 bases and J by 8 bases; unmatched bases: 7. The CDR3 has 15 amino acids. Germline-derived CDR1 and CDR2 are MNHEY and SVGAGI. CDR3 sequence: CASSYSREKMHEQFF. The DNA of the CDR3 is TGTGCCAGCAGTTACTCGCGGGAGAAGATGCATGAGCAGTTCTTC.

V usage is TRBV28 and J usage is TRBJ1-3; D ambiguous. Germline CDR1 is MDHEN and CDR2 is SYDVKM. The CDR3 consists of 16 residues. V lost 3 bases to trimming and J lost 0 bases, with 12 bases between them. CDR3 protein: CASSLWRKSSGNTIYF. CDR3 nucleotide sequence: TGTGCCAGCAGTTTGTGGCGGAAGAGCTCTGGAAACACCATATATTTT.

The chain joins TRBV4-1 to TRBJ1-2; the D gene is possibly TRBD1 (6 bases). Between the trimmed V and J ends, which lost 1 base and 5 bases, there was a span of 14 bases. The CDR3 extends over 15 amino acids. Germline CDR1 reads MGHRA; CDR2 reads YSYEKL. DNA for the CDR3: TGCGCCAGCAGCCAAGTGAGGGACACGGCTTATGGCTACACCTTC. Its protein is CASSQVRDTAYGYTF.

There are a few counts of this clone. CDR3 bases: TGTGCCAGCAGCCCACCCGTCGAGGGCTACACCTTC. The encoded protein is CASSPPVEGYTF. V gene TRBV7-2 combines with J gene TRBJ1-2; D not resolved. The CDR3 is made up of 12 amino acids. Trimming took 5 bases from V and 8 from J, leaving 12 bases between them. Germline CDR1 reads SGHTA; CDR2 reads FQGNSA.

The J gene is TRBJ2-5, the V gene TRBV9; D gene uncertain. This CDR3 comprises 16 residues. Germline V lookup: CDR1 SGDLS, CDR2 YYNGEE. The V and J ends lost 0 bases and 0 bases respectively, with 12 bases between them. The CDR3 loop reads CASSVGPRNYQETQYF. DNA for the CDR3: TGTGCCAGCAGCGTAGGTCCTAGAAACTACCAAGAGACCCAGTACTTC.

This chain joins TRBV5-4 and TRBJ2-7, with 10 positions matching TRBD2. There are 15 residues in the CDR3. V trimming: 3 bases; J trimming: 0 bases; junction bases outside the gene matches: 3. CDR1 and CDR2 (germline): SGHNT, YYREEE (reference sequence). The CDR3 loop reads CASSSERGGSYEQYF. The CDR3 DNA reads TGTGCCAGCAGCTCTGAGCGGGGGGGCTCCTACGAGCAGTACTTC.

This chain joins TRBV19 and TRBJ1-2; perhaps TRBD1 as D (6 bases). CDR1 and CDR2 (germline): LNHDA, SQIVND (reference sequence). There are 16 residues in the CDR3. The ends were cut back, 3 bases at V and 5 bases at J, with 19 bases in the middle. Written as DNA, the CDR3 is TGTGCCAGTAGTATTGTCCCCATGGACAGAACTTATGGCTACACCTTC. It is translated as CASSIVPMDRTYGYTF.

This clone was seen a few times. The rearrangement joins TRBV24-1 to TRBJ2-7; D ambiguous. The CDR3 runs 11 residues. Trimming took 4 bases from V and 3 from J, leaving 3 bases between them. Germline-derived CDR1 and CDR2 are KGHDR and SFDVKD. The CDR3 loop reads CATSDGYEQYF. In nucleotides, the CDR3 is TGTGCCACCAGTGACGGCTACGAGCAGTACTTC.